This T cell receptor beta chain was documented in a study of control samples from healthy donors and cancer patients. From germline, CDR1 is SGDLS and CDR2 YYNGEE. The CDR3 totals 14 residues. V lost 3 bases, J lost 6 bases, and 8 bases stayed unmatched. Some clones are missing from TCRdb's copy, which holds only in-frame ones; the method was immunoSEQ multiplex PCR. The data contain around 100,000 clones, roughly 84% of them seen just once; the ten biggest clones take up over 15%. Specimen: blood. This TCR came from a woman aged 50 to 60 in good health. This rearrangement joins TRBV9 to TRBJ2-7, with 8 bases lining up with TRBD1. This CDR3 is CASSARDRLSEQYF. The CDR3 DNA sequence: TGTGCCAGCAGCGCCCGGGACAGGCTTTCCGAGCAGTACTTC.